The 28 T cell receptor beta chains below come from one sample, sequenced in a study of T cell changes during pregnancy in multiple sclerosis. Using immunoSEQ multiplex PCR, the repertoire was profiled, and TCRdb retains in-frame clones only, with some absent. The table includes approximately 22,000 clones, 70% to 90% detected once. The specimen comprised CD4+ T cells from peripheral blood mononuclear cells, sampled in the first trimester of pregnancy. The origin of the receptors is a female donor in good health, enrolled as a control in a pregnancy study.

This chain uses TRBV25-1 with TRBJ2-7, with D possibly being TRBD1 (5 bases). This CDR3 region has 14 residues. CDR1 is MGHDK, CDR2 SYGVNS, per germline. V was trimmed by 2 bases and J by 4 bases, leaving 12 bases between them. CDR3 coding DNA: TGTGCCAGCAGTGAAAGGGGCACTACGTACGAGCAGTACTTC. It is translated as CASSERGTTYEQYF.

The chain employs TRBV7-2 and TRBJ2-5; 10 bases are a match to TRBD2. The CDR3 has 15 amino acids. V was clipped by 3 bases and J by 4 bases; unmatched bases: 5. Germline CDR1 and CDR2: SGHTA and FQGNSA. The CDR3 region is CASSFQAGGGETQYF. CDR3 sequence (DNA): TGTGCCAGCAGCTTTCAAGCGGGAGGGGGAGAGACCCAGTACTTC. The variable domain in full, completed from reference TRBV7-2 and TRBJ2-5, reads GAGVSQSPSNKVTEKGKDVELRCDPISGHTALYWYRQSLGQGLEFLIYFQGNSAPDKSGLPSDRFSAERTGGSVSTLTIQRTQQEDSAVYLCASSFQAGGGETQYFGPGTRLLVL.

V and J are TRBV18 and TRBJ2-2; D might be TRBD1 (5 bases). Germline CDR1 and CDR2: KGHSH and LQKENI. The CDR3 has 15 amino acids. The V end was cut by 6 bases, the J end by 6 bases, with 17 bases between. The CDR3 coding sequence is TGTGCCAGCTCCCTATGGGGAACAGGCGCCGGGGAGCTGTTTTTT. This sequence encodes CASSLWGTGAGELFF.

This chain uses TRBV30 with TRBJ1-3; possibly TRBD1 for D (5 bases). The V gene's germline CDR1 is GTSNPN and CDR2 SVGIG (reference sequence). The V end was cut by 5 bases, the J end by 4 bases, with 18 bases between. The CDR3 has 15 residues. The CDR3 protein is CAWAQGNGGGNTIYF. CDR3 bases: TGTGCCTGGGCTCAGGGAAACGGGGGGGGAAACACCATATATTTT.

The rearrangement joins TRBV28 to TRBJ2-7; possibly TRBD1 for D (6 bases). Between the trimmed V and J ends, which lost 3 bases and 3 bases, there was a span of 12 bases. The CDR3 runs 14 residues. Germline CDR1 is MDHEN and CDR2 is SYDVKM. DNA of the CDR3: TGTGCCAGCAGTTTCGGCGACAGGAGCTACGAGCAGTACTTC. This sequence encodes CASSFGDRSYEQYF. The full variable domain, in which reference TRBV28 and TRBJ2-7 provide the parts outside the CDR3, is DVKVTQSSRYLVKRTGEKVFLECVQDMDHENMFWYRQDPGLGLRLIYFSYDVKMKEKGDIPEGYSVSREKKERFSLILESASTNQTSMYLCASSFGDRSYEQYFGPGTRLTVT.

The CDR3 reads CASRTIYNEQFF. The CDR3 DNA sequence: TGTGCCAGCAGAACAATATACAATGAGCAGTTCTTC. The chain links TRBV28 to TRBJ2-1; D is unclear. Germline V gives CDR1 MDHEN, CDR2 SYDVKM. The V and J ends lost 6 bases and 4 bases respectively, with 7 bases between them. This CDR3 spans 12 amino acids.

Only one count was recorded for this clone. The chain links TRBV4-2 to TRBJ2-2; D not certain. V was clipped by 1 base and J by 0 bases, with 6 bases between them. CDR1 and CDR2 from the germline V gene are LGHNA and YNFKEQ. The CDR3 contains 15 residues. Here the CDR3 reads CASSQGRANTGELFF. CDR3 nucleotides: TGTGCCAGCAGCCAAGGAAGAGCGAACACCGGGGAGCTGTTTTTT.

The gene calls are TRBV5-1 and TRBJ2-7; 10 bases map to TRBD2. The ends lost 3 bases at V and 4 bases at J; junction bases unmatched: 4. The CDR3 loop spans 14 amino acids. CDR1 and CDR2 from the germline V gene are SGHRS and YFSETQ. This CDR3 reads CASSSGLAEYEQYF. Written as DNA, the CDR3 is TGCGCCAGCAGCTCCGGACTAGCGGAGTACGAGCAGTACTTC.

Remarks on this clone: At one of its ends the junction is not consistent with the germline gene, which may arise from a read error. This sequence joins TRBV30 and TRBJ2-3; 13 bases match TRBD2. This CDR3 has 19 amino acids. Germline CDR1 and CDR2: GTSNPN and SVGIG (reference sequence). The CDR3 DNA reads TGTGCCTGGAGTGTGCTACTAGCGGGGGGGCACTACCGCACAGATATGCAGTATTTT. The encoded protein is CAWSVLLAGGHYRTDMQYF. Full variable domain (remainder filled in from reference TRBV30 and TRBJ2-3): SQTIHQWPATLVQPVGSPLSLECTVEGTSNPNLYWYRQAAGRGLQLLFYSVGIGQISSEVPQNLSASRPQDRQFILSSKKLLLSDSGFYLCAWSVLLAGGHYRTDMQYFGPGTRLTVL.

J is TRBJ2-5 and V is TRBV5-1; D not certain. This CDR3 is built from 13 residues. Germline values: CDR1 SGHRS, CDR2 YFSETQ. Deletions cut 5 bases from V and 3 bases from J, with 11 bases between. CDR3 in amino acids: CASSLQIKETQYF. The CDR3 nucleotides are TGCGCCAGCAGTTTACAAATCAAAGAGACCCAGTACTTC.

This rearrangement joins TRBV18 to TRBJ2-7, with 10 bases fitting TRBD2. Germline values: CDR1 KGHSH, CDR2 LQKENI. The J segment lost 0 bases and the V segment lost 3 bases, leaving 5 bases of the junction unmatched. This CDR3 contains 16 residues. DNA for the CDR3: TGTGCCAGCTCACCTAAAGCGGGGGGGATCTCCTACGAGCAGTACTTC. As protein: CASSPKAGGISYEQYF.

This chain connects TRBV5-6 to TRBJ2-1, with TRBD2 matching over 8 bases. The CDR3 totals 17 residues. Germline-derived CDR1 and CDR2 are SGHDT and YYEEEE. Trimming cost V 0 bases and J 5 bases; bases outside gene matches: 10. The DNA for the CDR3 is TGTGCCAGCAGCTTGGGGCAGGGACTAGGGTCCCACAATGAGCAGTTCTTC. It yields the protein CASSLGQGLGSHNEQFF.

The chain combines TRBV5-1 with TRBJ2-3; 8 bases are shared with TRBD2. The V segment lost 5 bases and the J segment 0 bases; nucleotides outside the gene matches: 2. The CDR3 runs 14 residues. Germline assignment: CDR1 SGHRS and CDR2 YFSETQ. The CDR3 nucleotides read TGCGCCAGCAGACTAGCGGTTAGCACAGATACGCAGTATTTT. Its translation: CASRLAVSTDTQYF.

The rearrangement uses TRBV2 and TRBJ1-5; D not resolved. This CDR3 comprises 12 residues. V was shortened by 6 bases and J by 9 bases, with 12 bases between the two germline ends. Germline CDR1 is SNHLY and CDR2 is FYNNEI. For the CDR3, the DNA is TGTGCCAGCAGCTTTAGGGAGGGGCCCCAGCATTTT. Translating it yields CASSFREGPQHF.

The chain has TRBV6-5 and TRBJ2-1; TRBD1 is a possible D gene (6 bases). Germline CDR1 and CDR2: MNHEY and SVGAGI. CDR3 length equals 15 residues. Trimming cost V 7 bases and J 0 bases, with 13 bases left between them. The CDR3 bases are TGTGCCAGCACCCCGACAGGTAGCTCCTACAATGAGCAGTTCTTC. This sequence encodes CASTPTGSSYNEQFF.

The chain recombines TRBV9 with TRBJ1-5, with a tentative D call TRBD1 (6 bases). V gave up 4 bases and J gave up 0 bases, with 14 bases separating them. The CDR3 consists of 16 residues. CDR1 SGDLS and CDR2 YYNGEE come from the germline V gene. The CDR3 here is CASSRTGQSSNQPQHF. Written as DNA, the CDR3 is TGTGCCAGCAGCCGAACTGGACAGTCTAGCAATCAGCCCCAGCATTTT.

J is TRBJ2-1 and V is TRBV9, with 8 bases identical to TRBD2. Germline V CDR1 and CDR2: SGDLS, YYNGEE. The ends lost 0 bases at V and 7 bases at J; junction bases unmatched: 12. This CDR3 spans 17 amino acids. CDR3 sequence reads: CASSVGVAGPFGNEQFF. Written as DNA, the CDR3 is TGTGCCAGCAGCGTAGGGGTAGCGGGGCCCTTTGGGAATGAGCAGTTCTTC.

CDR3 nucleotides: TGTGCCAGCAGTTTACCCGGACAGCATTCACCCCTCCACTTT. This codes for CASSLPGQHSPLHF. V usage is TRBV27 and J usage is TRBJ1-6; a possible D gene is TRBD1 (6 bases). The CDR3 has 14 residues. The V gene's germline CDR1 is MNHEY and CDR2 SMNVEV (reference sequence). The ends were cut back, 2 bases at V and 8 bases at J, with 10 bases in the middle.

V is TRBV6-4 and J is TRBJ1-2; the D gene is possibly TRBD1 (5 bases). The germline CDR1 and CDR2 sequences are MRHNA and SNTAGT. The CDR3 has 14 amino acids. The V and J ends lost 3 bases and 4 bases respectively, with 12 bases between them. CDR3 sequence (DNA): TGTGCCAGCAGTGATTCTGACAGATCCTATGGCTACACCTTC. It encodes CASSDSDRSYGYTF.

This clone was seen once. CDR3 in DNA: TGTGCCAGCAGCCATTTAGCCAGTCTTCCCGAGCAGTACTTC. Its translation is CASSHLASLPEQYF. This sequence joins TRBV14 and TRBJ2-7; D is unclear. The V gene's germline CDR1 is SGHDN and CDR2 FVKESK. This CDR3 spans 14 amino acids. V dropped 3 bases and J dropped 6 bases, with 15 bases sitting between them.

The V and J genes are TRBV29-1 and TRBJ2-6; the D gene is possibly TRBD1 (5 bases). V lost 7 bases, J lost 0 bases, and 16 bases lay in between. CDR1 and CDR2 from the germline V gene are SQVTM and ANQGSEA. The CDR3 has 16 amino acids. This CDR3 reads CSAQTDTGSGANVLTF. The CDR3 bases are TGCAGCGCCCAAACAGATACAGGCTCTGGGGCCAACGTCCTGACTTTC. Supplemented by reference TRBV29-1 and TRBJ2-6, the full variable domain reads SAVISQKPSRDICQRGTSLTIQCQVDSQVTMMFWYRQQPGQSLTLIATANQGSEATYESGFVIDKFPISRPNLTFSTLTVSNMSPEDSSIYLCSAQTDTGSGANVLTFGAGSRLTVL.

This clone occurred once. J is TRBJ2-7 and V is TRBV11-2, with a weak D call TRBD1 (5 bases). CDR3 length: 14 residues. V lost 2 bases to trimming and J lost 3 bases, with 11 bases between them. Germline loops: CDR1 SGHAT, CDR2 FQNNGV. The CDR3 bases are TGTGCCAGCAGCTTACTTCAGGGAATCTACGAGCAGTACTTC. Its translation: CASSLLQGIYEQYF. Based on the CDR3 plus reference TRBV11-2 and TRBJ2-7, the full variable domain is EAGVAQSPRYKIIEKRQSVAFWCNPISGHATLYWYQQILGQGPKLLIQFQNNGVVDDSQLPKDRFSAERLKGVDSTLKIQPAKLEDSAVYLCASSLLQGIYEQYFGPGTRLTVT.

V gene TRBV25-1 combines with J gene TRBJ1-2, with 7 bases matching TRBD1. Germline values: CDR1 MGHDK, CDR2 SYGVNS. The CDR3 loop spans 16 amino acids. J was trimmed by 0 bases and V by 4 bases; bases with no gene match: 8. CDR3 in DNA: TGTGCCAGCAGTGGGGGACAGACGAAAACTAACTATGGCTACACCTTC. Its protein product is CASSGGQTKTNYGYTF.

The J gene is TRBJ2-7, the V gene TRBV10-1; D possibly corresponds to TRBD2 (6 bases). V was clipped by 1 base and J by 6 bases, with 16 bases between them. The germline V gene has CDR1 WNHNN and CDR2 SYGVQD (reference sequence). This CDR3 has 15 amino acids. The CDR3 sequence is CASSEYLAGPGEQYF. The CDR3 DNA reads as TGCGCCAGCAGTGAGTATTTGGCGGGGCCAGGCGAGCAGTACTTC.

The chain has TRBV9 and TRBJ2-2; TRBD2 is a possible D gene (6 bases). This CDR3 spans 15 amino acids. The germline CDR1 and CDR2 sequences are SGDLS and YYNGEE. With 0 bases removed from V and 9 bases from J, the gap between germline ends came to 15 bases. The CDR3 loop reads CASSVGRDLGRELFF. The CDR3 region has the DNA TGTGCCAGCAGCGTAGGGCGGGATTTAGGCAGGGAGCTGTTTTTT.

V usage is TRBV4-2 and J usage is TRBJ2-1; D remains ambiguous. The ends were cut back, 1 base at V and 6 bases at J, with 13 bases in the middle. CDR3 length: 15 residues. Germline V CDR1 and CDR2: LGHNA, YNFKEQ. CDR3 amino acids: CASSQVPQLFNEQFF. CDR3 in DNA: TGTGCCAGCAGCCAAGTTCCCCAACTATTCAATGAGCAGTTCTTC.

The chain combines TRBV5-4 with TRBJ2-3, with D maybe TRBD2 (6 bases). Germline CDR1 reads SGHNT; CDR2 reads YYREEE (reference sequence). This CDR3 is 15 amino acids long. V shed 4 bases and J shed 1 base, with 13 bases lying between them. Written as DNA, the CDR3 is TGTGCCAGCAGCCTTGGGGCTAGCGGCACAGATACGCAGTATTTT. Residues: CASSLGASGTDTQYF. The whole variable domain, filled in from reference TRBV5-4 and TRBJ2-3, reads ETGVTQSPTHLIKTRGQQVTLRCSSQSGHNTVSWYQQALGQGPQFIFQYYREEENGRGNFPPRFSGLQFPNYSSELNVNALELDDSALYLCASSLGASGTDTQYFGPGTRLTVL.

The chain has TRBV5-8 and TRBJ2-7; weak D call: TRBD1 (6 bases). CDR1 SGHTS and CDR2 YDEGEE come from the germline V gene. There are 12 residues in the CDR3. The germline V and J ends were trimmed by 4 bases and 5 bases, with 10 bases remaining between them. The CDR3 region is CASSDYRDEQYF. CDR3 coding DNA: TGTGCCAGCAGCGATTACAGGGACGAGCAGTACTTC.